These 5 T cell receptor beta chains came from one sample sequenced in a study of CD8+ T cells in alopecia areata. The authors extracted RNA and reverse transcribed it into cDNA as the sequencing template. Profiled with immunoSEQ multiplex PCR; TCRdb holds only in-frame clones, not every one. This sample has about 190,000 clones, with around 56% found just once. Noted treatment: oral pan-JAK inhibitor, 5-10 mg twice daily. This sample comprised CD4+ T cells sorted from blood, obtained at week 4, from a patient treated with tofacitinib. The receptors were sampled from a human donor with alopecia areata.

This clone came up once. The V gene is TRBV4-1, the J gene TRBJ2-2; TRBD2 might be the D (5 bases). Per the germline V gene, CDR1 is MGHRA and CDR2 is YSYEKL. The CDR3 spans 17 residues. The germline V and J ends were trimmed by 2 bases and 5 bases, with 18 bases remaining between them. The CDR3 is CASSQSPTPRRTGELFF. CDR3 DNA sequence: TGCGCCAGCAGCCAAAGCCCAACTCCCCGGAGGACCGGGGAGCTGTTTTTT.

The table lists this clone with a count of one. J is TRBJ1-1 and V is TRBV23-1; possibly TRBD1 for D (6 bases). TRBV23-1 is identified as an open reading frame with a role that is uncertain. V was trimmed by 3 bases and J by 0 bases, leaving 23 bases between them. This CDR3 is built from 19 residues. CDR3 residues: CASSHPTSGGLNMNTEAFF. CDR3 coding DNA: TGCGCCAGCAGTCACCCGACCAGTGGGGGGCTTAACATGAACACTGAAGCTTTCTTT.

The rearrangement joins TRBV4-2 to TRBJ2-5, with a weak D call TRBD2 (6 bases). Trimming stripped 1 base from V and 3 bases from J, with 18 bases between. Per the germline V gene, CDR1 is LGHNA and CDR2 is YNFKEQ. CDR3 length equals 17 residues. CDR3 in DNA: TGTGCCAGCAGCCAAGGGCAGACTAGAGCGTCGGAAGAGACCCAGTACTTC. Translated: CASSQGQTRASEETQYF.

This clone showed up just once. The chain is built from TRBV9 and TRBJ2-3; D perhaps matches TRBD2 (5 bases). Trimming removed 7 bases from V and 11 bases from J, with 17 bases in between. The CDR3 totals 12 residues. Germline values: CDR1 SGDLS, CDR2 YYNGEE. CDR3: CASARQDGRQYF. The CDR3 bases are TGTGCCAGCGCCCGTCAAGATGGGAGGCAGTATTTT.

The CDR3 loop is CSVVQQLEGGYTF. The DNA of the CDR3 is TGCAGCGTTGTACAACAGCTCGAAGGTGGCTACACCTTC. The chain links TRBV29-1 to TRBJ1-2; unclear D gene. Germline CDR1 SQVTM, CDR2 ANQGSEA. Trimming took off 4 bases at V and 7 bases at J, with 16 bases between the two ends. The CDR3 extends over 13 amino acids.